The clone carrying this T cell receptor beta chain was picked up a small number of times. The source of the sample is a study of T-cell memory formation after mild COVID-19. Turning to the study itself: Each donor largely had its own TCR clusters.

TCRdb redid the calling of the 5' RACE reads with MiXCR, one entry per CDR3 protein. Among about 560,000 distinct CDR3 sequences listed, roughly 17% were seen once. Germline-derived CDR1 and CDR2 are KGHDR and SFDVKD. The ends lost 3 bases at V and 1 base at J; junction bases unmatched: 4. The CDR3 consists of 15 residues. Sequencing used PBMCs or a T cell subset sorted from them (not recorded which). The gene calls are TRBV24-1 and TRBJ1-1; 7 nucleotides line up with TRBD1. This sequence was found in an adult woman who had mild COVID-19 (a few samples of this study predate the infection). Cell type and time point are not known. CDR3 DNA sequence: TGTGCCACCAGTGATGGAGGGACAGCGAACACTGAAGCTTTCTTT. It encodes CATSDGGTANTEAFF.